This is a list of T cell receptor beta chains from one sample in a study of neurological immune-mediated disorders. TCRdb re-called the 5' RACE reads through MiXCR, storing one row per CDR3 protein. The sample consists of fewer than 45,000 distinct CDR3 sequences, roughly 11% of them appearing once. Source material: PBMCs. These receptors were obtained from a man aged 60-69 years with HTLV-1-associated myelopathy (HAM/TSP). CDR3s include the opening cysteine and the closing phenylalanine or tryptophan. Each record gives: V gene, CDR3 protein.

V: TRBV29-1; CDR3: CSVVAGRNTEAFF
V: TRBV20-1; CDR3: CSARDGGVISNEQFF
V: TRBV19; CDR3: CASSIGQGYSYEQYF
V: TRBV3-1; CDR3: CASSVSGRVAGQGYTF
V: TRBV7-2; CDR3: CASSLLASGTGELFF
V: TRBV11-2; CDR3: CASSPHLDRNHSEQYF
V: TRBV10-2; CDR3: CASTEVLNTDTQYF
V: TRBV19; CDR3: CASSIFTNTEAFF
V: TRBV29-1; CDR3: CSGSGGNNQPQHF
V: TRBV7-9; CDR3: CASRRGAQYF
V: TRBV5-1; CDR3: CASSIGQVDTDTQYF
V: TRBV7-2; CDR3: CASSLGWDLFQYF
V: TRBV20-1; CDR3: CSADTSGLAYEQYF
V: TRBV5-5; CDR3: CASSSGLGSYNEQFF
V: TRBV12-3/TRBV12-4; CDR3: CASSQDRNYGYTF
V: TRBV5-1; CDR3: CASSTGRGRQGETQYF
V: TRBV5-1; CDR3: CASSLAWGSEAFF
V: TRBV12-3/TRBV12-4; CDR3: CASTKNGQGNSPLHF
V: TRBV7-2; CDR3: CASSWPYSNQPQHF
V: TRBV20-1; CDR3: CDFPLVSQYEQYF
V: TRBV20-1; CDR3: CSAQGLWTSGGGREQFF
V: TRBV19; CDR3: CASSENRGTLHGYTF
V: TRBV6-5; CDR3: CASSLNPGLAGHEQFF
V: TRBV14; CDR3: CASSQARGNTGELFF
V: TRBV12-3/TRBV12-4; CDR3: CASSPYLFEAFF
V: TRBV29-1; CDR3: CSARRDQGYGFTF
V: TRBV27; CDR3: CASSLVENTEAFF
V: TRBV5-6; CDR3: CASSHDGGEVYNEQFF
V: TRBV5-1; CDR3: CASSAGGFGETQYF
V: TRBV4-2; CDR3: CASSQNRGELFF
V: TRBV7-2; CDR3: CASSRGQGYQETQYF
V: TRBV7-2; CDR3: CASSLRVSSGAHNEQFF
V: TRBV5-1; CDR3: CASSLAMGAGEQYF
V: TRBV4-2; CDR3: CASSRVRTQGSSTDTQYF
V: TRBV20-1; CDR3: CSARFSQETQYF
V: TRBV4-2; CDR3: CASSQLLAGVAKNIQYF
V: TRBV12-3/TRBV12-4; CDR3: CASSLGNWETQYF